This TCR beta chain was observed in a study of identifying expanded T cells in peripheral blood. Healthy donors had no documented immune events, such as infections, while sampled. The germline CDR1 and CDR2 sequences are SGHDT and YYEEEE. This CDR3 comprises 15 residues. Trimming removed 4 bases from V and 0 bases from J, with 12 bases in between. TCRdb keeps only in-frame clones here, not all; method: immunoSEQ multiplex PCR. The profile shows 50,000 to 75,000 clones, around 87% of them singletons. The clonotype originates from a person aged 18-70 years in good health. Sequenced sample: blood. The V call is TRBV5-6, the J call TRBJ2-3, with TRBD1 as a possible D gene (6 bases). The CDR3 region is CASSLGTTSTDTQYF. CDR3 nucleotides: TGTGCCAGCAGCCTCGGGACAACTAGCACAGATACGCAGTATTTT.